The clone carrying this T cell receptor (beta chain) was observed a handful of times. Antigen specificity is unknown. Libraries were prepared by immunoSEQ multiplex PCR; TCRdb keeps only in-frame clonotypes and omits some of them. The sample includes around 130,000 clones, 90% of them seen just once. This record comes from a study of T cell responses to AZD1222 COVID-19 vaccine. The CDR3 length is 14 residues. With 2 bases removed from V and 6 bases from J, the gap between germline ends came to 11 bases. Germline V gene lookup returns CDR1 SGHDT and CDR2 YYEEEE. Study-wide points: Only after the peak T cell response were repertoires sampled. Females made up more of the donors, who were largely white British, and clonal diversity may have come out too low. As reported, nearly half of all spike-specific TCRs target variant regions that are unmutated.

The rearrangement uses TRBV5-6 and TRBJ2-2, with D perhaps TRBD2 (6 bases). The sequencing here drew on peripheral blood, taken 28 days after the second dose of the MenACWY control vaccine. This TCR was recovered from an adult who received the MenACWY meningococcal vaccine as a control. CDR3: CASSLSGTAGELFF. The CDR3 DNA sequence: TGTGCCAGCAGCTTATCAGGGACTGCCGGGGAGCTGTTTTTT.